Listed here are 6 T cell receptor beta chains from one sample, sequenced in a study of blood T cell repertoires in COVID-19. The repertoire was sequenced with immunoSEQ multiplex PCR; TCRdb's copy has only in-frame clones and lacks some. This sample yields more than 150,000 clones, of which roughly four fifths are seen a single time; roughly 6.3% belongs to the top ten. The sequenced sample was peripheral blood. These receptors were obtained from a human donor in a cohort sampled during active COVID-19.

The chain combines TRBV4-1 with TRBJ2-2; D may be TRBD2 (6 bases). Between the trimmed V and J ends, which lost 6 bases and 5 bases, there was a span of 13 bases. There are 14 residues in the CDR3. Germline V gives CDR1 MGHRA, CDR2 YSYEKL. CDR3 residues: CASRNSLATGELFF. DNA of the CDR3: TGCGCCAGCAGAAACTCACTAGCTACCGGGGAGCTGTTTTTT.

This clone has just one count. This chain connects TRBV5-6 to TRBJ1-3; a weak D match, TRBD1 (6 bases). CDR3 length: 14 residues. Germline V gene sequence: CDR1 SGHDT, CDR2 YYEEEE. The V end lost 3 bases, the J end lost 3 bases, and 10 bases lay between the germline ends. CDR3 amino acids: CASSSRGLGNTIYF. The CDR3 nucleotides are TGTGCCAGCAGCTCGCGGGGGCTTGGAAACACCATATATTTT.

This clone was detected a few times. The sample holds other DNA sequences that translate to the same CDR3. The chain carries TRBV6-5 and TRBJ2-7, with D tentatively TRBD1 (6 bases). V was pared by 2 bases and J by 3 bases, with 8 bases between. The germline V gene encodes CDR1 MNHEY and CDR2 SVGAGI. The CDR3 runs 13 residues. CDR3 in DNA: TGTGCCAGCAGTTACGGACAGAGCTACGAGCAGTACTTC. As protein: CASSYGQSYEQYF.

The rearrangement joins TRBV10-3 to TRBJ1-2, with D hard to call. The V gene lost 0 bases and the J gene lost 5 bases, with 7 bases spanning the gap. The germline V gene has CDR1 ENHRY and CDR2 SYGVKD. CDR3 size: 13 residues. DNA of the CDR3: TGTGCCATCAGTGAGTCGAACAGATATGGCTACACCTTC. This codes for CAISESNRYGYTF.

The gene calls are TRBV6-5 and TRBJ1-2; 7 positions agree with TRBD1. V dropped 2 bases and J dropped 5; count of bases not matched to a gene: 5. Germline V gene sequence: CDR1 MNHEY, CDR2 SVGAGI. The CDR3 is made up of 14 amino acids. CDR3 bases: TGTGCCAGCAGTTACGGTCAGGGGGTATATGGCTACACCTTC. Amino acid sequence: CASSYGQGVYGYTF.

Details on this clone: This same CDR3 is encoded by further DNA sequences in the sample. The chain has TRBV27 and TRBJ1-2; 9 nucleotides match TRBD1. Germline V CDR1 and CDR2: MNHEY, SMNVEV (reference sequence). Unmatched junction bases numbered 9, after V lost 5 bases and J lost 8 bases. The CDR3 extends over 14 amino acids. The CDR3: CASSLSGQGYGYTF. The CDR3 bases are TGTGCCAGCAGTCTCTCAGGACAGGGGTACGGCTACACCTTC.